One and the same sample provided the 8 T cell receptor beta chains below, sequenced in a study of OX40 agonist ivuxolimab in advanced cancers. Profiling relied on immunoSEQ multiplex PCR, and the TCRdb table lists in-frame clones only, not all of them. This table holds 95,000 to 150,000 clones, around 93% found once. This material consisted of CD4+ or CD8+ T cells sorted from blood, taken in a trial of the OX40 agonist ivuxolimab. The source of these receptors is an adult with an advanced solid tumor such as melanoma, head and neck, liver or kidney cancer.

This chain connects TRBV5-1 to TRBJ2-1; 8 nucleotides line up with TRBD1. Looked up from germline, CDR1 is SGHRS and CDR2 is YFSETQ. The CDR3 is 15 residues long. V shed 5 bases and J 7 bases; nucleotides not matched to a gene: 11. CDR3 sequence (DNA): TGCGCCAGCAGACCAGGGACAGGTAGGGGAAATGAGCAGTTCTTC. Translating gives CASRPGTGRGNEQFF.

The sample holds one count of this clone. The chain links TRBV18 to TRBJ1-1; 8 nucleotides agree with TRBD1. Looked up from germline, CDR1 is KGHSH and CDR2 is LQKENI. Trimming took 4 bases from V and 8 from J; bases not matched to a gene: 3. The CDR3 sequence is 12 residues long. The DNA of the CDR3 is TGTGCCAGCTCACAGGACAGGGTGGAAGCTTTCTTT. Translated, it gives CASSQDRVEAFF.

This clone was seen a single time. The V call is TRBV10-3, the J call TRBJ2-7; no clear D gene. The V end lost 2 bases, the J end lost 2 bases, and 10 bases lay between the germline ends. The germline CDR1 and CDR2 sequences are ENHRY and SYGVKD. The CDR3 runs 14 residues. The CDR3 bases are TGTGCCATCAGTGAGGGTGGGTCTACCTACGAGCAGTACTTC. Protein sequence: CAISEGGSTYEQYF.

The J gene is TRBJ2-1, the V gene TRBV12-5; D is possibly TRBD1 (6 bases). The V and J ends lost 1 base and 6 bases respectively, with 13 bases between them. The CDR3 totals 15 residues. CDR1 is LGHNT, CDR2 FRNRAP, per germline. CDR3 DNA sequence: TGTGCTAGTGGTTTGGCGAAACAGGGTGGCAATGAGCAGTTCTTC. It yields the protein CASGLAKQGGNEQFF. Full variable domain (outside the CDR3, taken from reference TRBV12-5 and TRBJ2-1): DARVTQTPRHKVTEMGQEVTMRCQPILGHNTVFWYRQTMMQGLELLAYFRNRAPLDDSGMPKDRFSAEMPDATLATLKIQPSEPRDSAVYFCASGLAKQGGNEQFFGPGTRLTVL.

The rearrangement joins TRBV6-6 to TRBJ1-1; D is unresolved. The CDR3 spans 13 residues. Germline values: CDR1 MNHNY, CDR2 SVGAGI (reference sequence). V was pared by 0 bases and J by 3 bases, with 5 bases between. The CDR3 nucleotides read TGTGCCAGCAGTTACTCGTACGACACTGAAGCTTTCTTT. As protein: CASSYSYDTEAFF.

The chain joins TRBV18 to TRBJ1-1; 9 positions match TRBD1. Trimming removed 0 bases from V and 5 bases from J; junction bases left unmatched: 4. Germline V gene data show CDR1 as KGHSH and CDR2 as LQKENI. The CDR3 runs 15 residues. The CDR3 DNA sequence: TGTGCCAGCTCACCACCCATGGGACAGGGAACTGAAGCTTTCTTT. Translated: CASSPPMGQGTEAFF. The whole variable domain, filled in from reference TRBV18 and TRBJ1-1, reads NAGVMQNPRHLVRRRGQEARLRCSPMKGHSHVYWYRQLPEEGLKFMVYLQKENIIDESGMPKERFSAEFPKEGPSILRIQQVVRGDSAAYFCASSPPMGQGTEAFFGQGTRLTVV.

Comment on this clone: Additional DNA sequences in this sample encode the identical CDR3. The gene calls are TRBV18 and TRBJ2-5; the D gene is possibly TRBD2 (6 bases). V was clipped by 3 bases and J by 5 bases, with 7 bases between them. Germline V lookup: CDR1 KGHSH, CDR2 LQKENI. The CDR3 sequence is 12 residues long. The CDR3 nucleotides read TGTGCCAGCTCACCGGCGGGGGAGACCCAGTACTTC. This sequence encodes CASSPAGETQYF. The full variable domain, with the rest looked up from reference TRBV18 and TRBJ2-5, is NAGVMQNPRHLVRRRGQEARLRCSPMKGHSHVYWYRQLPEEGLKFMVYLQKENIIDESGMPKERFSAEFPKEGPSILRIQQVVRGDSAAYFCASSPAGETQYFGPGTRLLVL.

J is TRBJ2-3 and V is TRBV27; D possibly uses TRBD1 or TRBD2 (5 bases each). In germline, CDR1 is MNHEY, CDR2 SMNVEV (reference sequence). The CDR3 covers 15 residues. The V and J ends lost 6 bases and 4 bases respectively, with 17 bases between them. CDR3: CASRAVLETADTQYF. The CDR3 bases are TGTGCCAGCAGAGCGGTCCTTGAGACAGCAGATACGCAGTATTTT.